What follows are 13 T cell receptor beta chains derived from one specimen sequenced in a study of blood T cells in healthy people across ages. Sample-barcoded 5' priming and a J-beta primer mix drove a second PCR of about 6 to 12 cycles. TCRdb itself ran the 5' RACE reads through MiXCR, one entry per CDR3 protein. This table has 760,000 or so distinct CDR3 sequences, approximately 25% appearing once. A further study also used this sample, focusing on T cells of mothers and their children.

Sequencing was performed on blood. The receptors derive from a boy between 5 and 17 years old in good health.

This CDR3 is CASSPSGGIQYF. The CDR3 coding sequence is TGCGCCAGCAGCCCATCGGGGGGCATTCAGTACTTC. The rearrangement uses TRBV5-1 and TRBJ2-4; 7 bases align to TRBD2. In germline, CDR1 is SGHRS, CDR2 YFSETQ. The J segment lost 9 bases and the V segment lost 4 bases, leaving 4 bases of the junction unmatched. The CDR3 has 12 residues. The full variable domain, rest sourced from reference TRBV5-1 and TRBJ2-4, is KAGVTQTPRYLIKTRGQQVTLSCSPISGHRSVSWYQQTPGQGLQFLFEYFSETQRNKGNFPGRFSGRQFSNSRSEMNVSTLELGDSALYLCASSPSGGIQYFGAGTRLSVL.

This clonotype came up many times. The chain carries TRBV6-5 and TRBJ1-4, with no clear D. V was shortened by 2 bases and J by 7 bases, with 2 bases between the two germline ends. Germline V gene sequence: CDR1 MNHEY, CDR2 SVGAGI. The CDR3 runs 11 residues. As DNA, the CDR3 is TGTGCCAGCAGTTACGGTGAAAAACTGTTTTTT. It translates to CASSYGEKLFF.

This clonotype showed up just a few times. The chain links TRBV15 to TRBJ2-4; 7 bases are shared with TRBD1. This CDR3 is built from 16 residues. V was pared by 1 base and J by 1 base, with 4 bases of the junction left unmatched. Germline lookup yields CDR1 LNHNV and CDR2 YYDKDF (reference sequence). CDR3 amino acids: CATSRGGQLAKNIQYF. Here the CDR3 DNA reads TGTGCCACCAGCAGAGGGGGACAGCTGGCCAAAAACATTCAGTACTTC.

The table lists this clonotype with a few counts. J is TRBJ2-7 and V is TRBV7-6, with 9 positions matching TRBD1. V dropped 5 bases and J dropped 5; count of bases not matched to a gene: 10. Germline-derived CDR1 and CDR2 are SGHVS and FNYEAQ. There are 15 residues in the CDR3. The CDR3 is CASSEGQGTRNEQYF. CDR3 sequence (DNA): TGTGCCAGCAGCGAGGGACAGGGTACCCGGAACGAGCAGTACTTC.

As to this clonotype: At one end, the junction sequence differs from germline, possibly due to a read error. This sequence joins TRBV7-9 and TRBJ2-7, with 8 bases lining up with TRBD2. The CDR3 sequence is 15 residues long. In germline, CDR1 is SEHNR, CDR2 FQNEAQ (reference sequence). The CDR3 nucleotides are TGTGCCAGCAGCCCACCGCTTAGCGGGGACCACGACCAGTACTTC. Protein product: CASSPPLSGDHDQYF.

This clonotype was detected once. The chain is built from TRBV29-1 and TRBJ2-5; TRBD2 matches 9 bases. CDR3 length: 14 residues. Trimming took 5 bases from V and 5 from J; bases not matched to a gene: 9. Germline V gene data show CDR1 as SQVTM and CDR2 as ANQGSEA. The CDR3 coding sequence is TGCAGCGTTATGGCGGGGGGGCCCGGGGAGACCCAGTACTTC. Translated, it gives CSVMAGGPGETQYF.

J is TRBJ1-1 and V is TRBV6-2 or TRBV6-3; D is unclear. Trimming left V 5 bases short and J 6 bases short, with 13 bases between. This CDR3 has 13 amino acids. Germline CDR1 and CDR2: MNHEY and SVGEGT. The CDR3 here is CASSEPLLAEAFF. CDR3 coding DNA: TGTGCCAGCAGTGAACCCCTCCTCGCTGAAGCTTTCTTT.

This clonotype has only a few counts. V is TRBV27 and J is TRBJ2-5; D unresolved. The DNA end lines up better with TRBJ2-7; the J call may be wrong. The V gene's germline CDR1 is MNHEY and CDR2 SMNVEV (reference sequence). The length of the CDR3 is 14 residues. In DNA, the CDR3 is TGTGCCAGCAGTCTAGGCAGTAGGCTCTACGAGCAGTACTTC. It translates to CASSLGSRLYEQYF.

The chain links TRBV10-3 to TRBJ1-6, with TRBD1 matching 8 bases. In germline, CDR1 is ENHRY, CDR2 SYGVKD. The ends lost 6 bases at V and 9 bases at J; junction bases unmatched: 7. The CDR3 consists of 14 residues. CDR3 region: CAISLGQGISPLHF. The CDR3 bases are TGTGCCATCAGCCTTGGACAGGGAATTTCACCCCTCCACTTT.

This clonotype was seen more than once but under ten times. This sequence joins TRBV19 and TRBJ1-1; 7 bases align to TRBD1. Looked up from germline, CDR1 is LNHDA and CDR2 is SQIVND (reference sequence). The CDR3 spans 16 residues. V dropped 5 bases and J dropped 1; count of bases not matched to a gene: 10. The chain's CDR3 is CASSSSTGSANTEAFF. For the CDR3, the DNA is TGTGCCAGTAGTTCCTCGACAGGGTCGGCGAACACTGAAGCTTTCTTT.

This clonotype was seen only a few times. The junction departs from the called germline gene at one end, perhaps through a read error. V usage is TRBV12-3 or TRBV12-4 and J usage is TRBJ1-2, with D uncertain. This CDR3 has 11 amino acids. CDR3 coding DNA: TGTGCCAGCAGTCCGGGGTATGGCTGCACCTTC. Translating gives CASSPGYGCTF.

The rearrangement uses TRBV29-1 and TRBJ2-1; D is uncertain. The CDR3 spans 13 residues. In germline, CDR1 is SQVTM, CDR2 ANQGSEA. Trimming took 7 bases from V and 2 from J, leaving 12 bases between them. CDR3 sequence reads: CSAVPNTYNEQFF. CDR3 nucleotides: TGCAGCGCTGTCCCGAATACCTACAATGAGCAGTTCTTC.

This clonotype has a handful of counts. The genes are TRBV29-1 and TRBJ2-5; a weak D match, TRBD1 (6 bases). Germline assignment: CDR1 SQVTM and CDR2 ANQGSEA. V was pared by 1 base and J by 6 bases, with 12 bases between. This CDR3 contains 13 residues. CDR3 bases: TGCAGCGTTGAAGGGCCACAGGGAAAGACCCAGTACTTC. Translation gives CSVEGPQGKTQYF.